This T cell receptor beta chain is from a study of blood T cells in healthy people across ages. PCR was performed a second time for 7 to 11 cycles using a sample-barcoded 5' primer and a J-beta primer mix. Each CDR3 protein gets one entry after TCRdb re-called the 5' RACE reads with MiXCR. This sample has about 1.6 million distinct CDR3 sequences, with roughly a third found just once. Study outcomes and limitations: Per-million-T-cell TCR beta diversity fell roughly linearly with age.

Points on this clonotype: As yet, its antigen is unknown.

V dropped 4 bases and J dropped 3 bases, with 14 bases sitting between them. The CDR3 is 15 residues long. Germline-derived CDR1 and CDR2 are SGDLS and YYNGEE. V is TRBV9 and J is TRBJ2-1; weak D call: TRBD2 (6 bases). The TCR originated in a woman between 25 and 40 years old in good health. The sample comprised blood. The DNA for the CDR3 is TGTGCCAGCAGCCCCTTCCGCGGGGACTACAATGAGCAGTTCTTC. It encodes CASSPFRGDYNEQFF.